Included here is one TCR beta chain sequence, with context. Its antigen remains unidentified. This record comes from a study of graft-versus-host responses after intestinal transplantation. For the study at large: Among the recipients, transplants were multivisceral, liver-intestinal, or isolated intestinal. Induction with anti-thymocyte globulin, then tacrolimus and steroids for 2 to 3 years, was given to all recipients. Broader study findings: Some GvH clones appeared in ileal mucosa or blood before recipient bone marrow. Graft-donor T cell macrochimerism coincided with high graft-versus-host to host-versus-graft clonal ratios in allografts.

Generated by immunoSEQ multiplex PCR, the TCRdb table keeps only in-frame clones and is missing some. The sample lists more than 85,000 clones, about 92% seen once, with roughly 2% in the top ten. Germline V gene lookup returns CDR1 SGDLS and CDR2 YYNGEE. This CDR3 has 16 residues. The V and J ends lost 3 bases and 5 bases, in that order; junction bases with no gene match: 12. The chain has TRBV9 and TRBJ2-3, with 7 bases identical to TRBD1. Sample: unstimulated CD8+ T cells sorted from spleen or lymph node cells, taken before intestinal transplant. The TCR comes from a human donor who received an intestinal transplant. The DNA for the CDR3 is TGTGCCAGCAGCGCCCAAGACACAGGGGTTTTAGATACGCAGTATTTT. Translating it yields CASSAQDTGVLDTQYF.